This T cell receptor (beta chain) was sequenced during a study of cytomegalovirus exposure and HLA in healthy donors. Study background: Within an early data release were 85 million or so unique TCRs drawn from HLA-typed donors.

Trimming removed 3 bases from V and 2 bases from J; junction bases left unmatched: 9. The CDR3 spans 17 residues. The germline CDR1 and CDR2 sequences are SGDLS and YYNGEE. As to this clone: Its antigen is still unknown.

Overall study results and limits: The study put some 160 TCR beta chains on its list as cytomegalovirus-associated.

13 Jbeta primers and 60 Vbeta primers were used for the PCR. Method: immunoSEQ multiplex PCR; TCRdb's copy keeps in-frame clones and lacks some. The table shows about 160,000 clones, with 80% to 90% occurring only once. This receptor was identified in a woman aged 18 to 35 in good health and CMV-seronegative. Sequencing was performed on PBMCs. This sequence joins TRBV9 and TRBJ2-5, with 11 bases fitting TRBD2. CDR3 sequence (DNA): TGTGCCAGCAGCGCTAGTTTGACTAGCGGGGATCAAGAGACCCAGTACTTC. This encodes CASSASLTSGDQETQYF.